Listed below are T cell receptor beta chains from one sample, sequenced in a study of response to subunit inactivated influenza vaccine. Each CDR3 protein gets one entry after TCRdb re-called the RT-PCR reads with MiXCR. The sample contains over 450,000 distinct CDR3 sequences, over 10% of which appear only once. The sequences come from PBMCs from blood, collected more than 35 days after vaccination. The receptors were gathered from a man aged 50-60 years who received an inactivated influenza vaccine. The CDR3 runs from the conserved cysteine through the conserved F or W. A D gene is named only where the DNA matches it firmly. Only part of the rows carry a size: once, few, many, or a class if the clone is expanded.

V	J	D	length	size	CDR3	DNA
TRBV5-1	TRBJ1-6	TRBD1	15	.	CASSFGTGDNSPLHF	TGCGCCAGCAGCTTCGGGACAGGGGATAATTCACCCCTCCACTTT
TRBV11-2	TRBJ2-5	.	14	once	CASSLTTRKETQYF	TGTGCCAGCAGCTTAACTACTAGAAAAGAGACCCAGTACTTC
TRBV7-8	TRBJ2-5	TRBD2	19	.	CASSSPRDISSGRGKTQYF	TGTGCCAGCAGCTCCCCGCGGGACATATCTAGCGGGAGAGGGAAGACCCAGTACTTC
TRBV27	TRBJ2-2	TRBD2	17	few	CASSDSLTSGGTGELFF	TGTGCCAGCAGTGACTCCCTTACTAGCGGAGGGACCGGGGAGCTGTTTTTT
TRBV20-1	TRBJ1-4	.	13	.	CSAVKAGVEKLFF	TGCAGTGCTGTCAAGGCAGGGGTCGAAAAACTGTTTTTT
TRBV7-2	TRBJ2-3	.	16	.	CASSFNGRSSTDTQYF	TGTGCCAGCAGCTTTAATGGCAGGTCTAGCACAGATACGCAGTATTTT
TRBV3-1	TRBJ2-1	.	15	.	CASGAGARSYNEQFF	TGTGCCAGCGGGGCCGGGGCTCGCTCCTACAATGAGCAGTTCTTC
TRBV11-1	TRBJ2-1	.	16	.	CASSLGRGGTQNEQFF	TGTGCCAGCAGCTTAGGCAGGGGGGGGACTCAAAATGAGCAGTTCTTC
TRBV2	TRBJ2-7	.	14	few	CASSEEVRAIEQYF	TGTGCCAGCAGTGAAGAGGTCCGCGCAATAGAGCAGTACTTC
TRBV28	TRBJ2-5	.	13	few	CASSLTTEETQYF	TGTGCCAGCAGTTTAACGACTGAAGAGACCCAGTACTTC
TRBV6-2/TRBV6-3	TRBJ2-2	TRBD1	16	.	CASSLGQWYGTGELFF	TGTGCCAGCAGCTTGGGACAGTGGTACGGCACCGGGGAGCTGTTTTTT
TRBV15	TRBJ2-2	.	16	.	CATSRDHGQNTGELFF	TGTGCCACCAGCAGAGATCATGGACAGAACACCGGGGAGCTGTTTTTT
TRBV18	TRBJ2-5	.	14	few	CASSSDTVQETQYF	TGTGCCAGCTCATCTGACACAGTCCAAGAGACCCAGTACTTC
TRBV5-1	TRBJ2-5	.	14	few	CASSLERGEETQYF	TGCGCCAGCAGCTTGGAGAGGGGGGAAGAGACCCAGTACTTC
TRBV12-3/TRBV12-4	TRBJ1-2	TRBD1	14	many	CASSPRQGSYGYTF	TGTGCCAGCAGTCCCCGACAGGGGAGCTATGGCTACACCTTC
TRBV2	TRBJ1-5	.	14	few	CASSQTSVNQPQHF	TGTGCCAGCAGCCAAACATCCGTCAATCAGCCCCAGCATTTT
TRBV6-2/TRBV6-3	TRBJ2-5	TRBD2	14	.	CASSYGLAGETQYF	TGTGCCAGCAGCTACGGACTAGCGGGAGAGACCCAGTACTTC
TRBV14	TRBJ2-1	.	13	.	CASRTDSYNEQFF	TGTGCCAGCAGGACAGACTCCTACAATGAGCAGTTCTTC
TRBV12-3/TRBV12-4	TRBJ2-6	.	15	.	CASSIGGGGANVLTF	TGTGCCAGCAGTATCGGTGGTGGTGGGGCCAACGTCCTGACTTTC
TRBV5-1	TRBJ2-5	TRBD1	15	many	CASSSLPGQQETQYF	TGCGCCAGCAGCTCACTTCCGGGACAGCAAGAGACCCAGTACTTC
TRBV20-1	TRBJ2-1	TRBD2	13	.	CSARTSSYNEQFF	TGCAGTGCGCGGACTAGCTCCTACAATGAGCAGTTCTTC
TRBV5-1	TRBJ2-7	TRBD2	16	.	CASSLGGLAGGPEQYF	TGCGCCAGCAGCTTGGGTGGACTAGCGGGAGGTCCCGAGCAGTACTTC
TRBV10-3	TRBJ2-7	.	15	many	CAISESGSSSYEQYF	TGTGCCATCAGTGAGTCAGGCAGTAGCTCCTACGAGCAGTACTTC
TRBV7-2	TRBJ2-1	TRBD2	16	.	CASSTRSGSDYNEQFF	TGTGCCAGCAGCACCCGCAGCGGGAGTGACTACAATGAGCAGTTCTTC
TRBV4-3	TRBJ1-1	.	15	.	CASSPNRQVNTEAFF	TGCGCCAGCAGCCCCAATCGACAGGTGAACACTGAAGCTTTCTTT
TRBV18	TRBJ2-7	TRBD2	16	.	CASSPFSGGPTYEQYF	TGTGCCAGCTCACCTTTTAGCGGGGGCCCTACCTACGAGCAGTACTTC
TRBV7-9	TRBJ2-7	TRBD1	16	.	CAISLAPDRDSYEQYF	TGTGCCATCAGCTTAGCCCCAGACAGGGACTCCTACGAGCAGTACTTC
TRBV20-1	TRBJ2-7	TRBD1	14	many	CSARGTGSTYEQYF	TGCAGTGCCCGGGGGACAGGGTCGACCTACGAGCAGTACTTC
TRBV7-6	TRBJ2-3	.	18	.	CASSLIGRAAELADTQYF	TGTGCCAGCAGCTTAATTGGCCGGGCAGCGGAATTGGCAGATACGCAGTATTTT
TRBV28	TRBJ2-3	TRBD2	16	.	CAISPWGEGNADTQYF	TGTGCCATCAGTCCCTGGGGGGAGGGAAACGCAGATACGCAGTATTTT
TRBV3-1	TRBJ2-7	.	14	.	CASSLLGSAYEQYF	TGTGCCAGCAGCCTATTGGGCAGTGCCTACGAGCAGTACTTC
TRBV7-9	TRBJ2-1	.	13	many	CATDGTIYNEQFF	TGTGCCACCGACGGGACCATCTACAATGAGCAGTTCTTC
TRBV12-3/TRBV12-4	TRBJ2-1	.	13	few	CASNRDADNEQFF	TGTGCCAGCAACAGGGATGCGGACAATGAGCAGTTCTTC
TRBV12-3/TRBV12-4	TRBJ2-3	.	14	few	CASRTGTSTDTQYF	TGTGCCAGCAGGACCGGGACAAGCACAGATACGCAGTATTTT
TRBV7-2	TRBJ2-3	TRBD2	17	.	CASSFPAGGVGTDTQYF	TGTGCCAGCAGCTTTCCAGCGGGAGGGGTTGGAACAGATACGCAGTATTTT
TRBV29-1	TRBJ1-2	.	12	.	CSPSRASYGYTF	TGCAGCCCTAGTAGGGCTTCCTATGGCTACACCTTC
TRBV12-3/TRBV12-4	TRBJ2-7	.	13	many	CASSWAEGYEQYF	TGTGCCAGCAGCTGGGCAGAGGGCTACGAGCAGTACTTC
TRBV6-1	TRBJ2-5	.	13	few	CATGRWVRETQYF	TGTGCTACCGGCCGTTGGGTCCGAGAGACCCAGTACTTC
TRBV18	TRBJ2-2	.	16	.	CASSPPFRLNTGELFF	TGTGCCAGCTCACCACCGTTTCGACTAAACACCGGGGAGCTGTTTTTT
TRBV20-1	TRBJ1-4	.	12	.	CSPSVLNEKLFF	TGCAGTCCCTCGGTCCTTAATGAAAAACTGTTTTTT